This record covers a single T cell receptor beta chain. The same CDR3 arises from other DNA sequences in this sample as well. The CDR3 length is 15 residues. Germline CDR1 is SGHRS and CDR2 is YFSETQ. Trimming shortened V by 4 bases and J by 3 bases, and 16 bases separated the two germline ends. The sample belongs to a study of blood T cell repertoires in COVID-19. For the study at large: Specimens from acute and convalescent COVID-19 originated in the United States, Italy and Spain.

In the authors' workflow: Amplifying reference gene primers gave estimates of nucleated cell counts. Profiled with immunoSEQ multiplex PCR; TCRdb holds only in-frame clones, not every one. That table is the source of V, J and clone size, and D and trimming were worked out from the DNA. This sample yields 100,000 to 150,000 clones, of which around nine tenths are seen a single time; roughly a sixth belongs to the top ten. The chain is built from TRBV5-1 and TRBJ1-1; D is undetermined. The TCR originated in a man in his forties or fifties with active or convalescent COVID-19. The sample taken for sequencing was peripheral blood. The CDR3 loop is CASSPYEHSYTEAFF. CDR3 nucleotides: TGCGCCAGCAGCCCATACGAACACAGCTACACTGAAGCTTTCTTT.